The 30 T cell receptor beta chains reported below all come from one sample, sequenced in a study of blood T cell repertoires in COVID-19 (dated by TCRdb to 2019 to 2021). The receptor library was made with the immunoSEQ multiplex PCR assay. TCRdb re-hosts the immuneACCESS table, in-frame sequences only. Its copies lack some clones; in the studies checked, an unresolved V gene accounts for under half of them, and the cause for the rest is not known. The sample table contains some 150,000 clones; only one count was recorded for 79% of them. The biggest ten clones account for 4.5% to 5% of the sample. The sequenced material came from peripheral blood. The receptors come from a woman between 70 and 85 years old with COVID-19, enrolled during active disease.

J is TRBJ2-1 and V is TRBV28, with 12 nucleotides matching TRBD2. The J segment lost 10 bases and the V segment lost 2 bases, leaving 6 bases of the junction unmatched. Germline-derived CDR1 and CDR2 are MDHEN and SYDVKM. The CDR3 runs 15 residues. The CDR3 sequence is CASSLASGGAREQFF. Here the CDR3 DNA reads TGTGCCAGCAGTTTAGCTAGCGGGGGGGCCCGGGAGCAGTTCTTC.

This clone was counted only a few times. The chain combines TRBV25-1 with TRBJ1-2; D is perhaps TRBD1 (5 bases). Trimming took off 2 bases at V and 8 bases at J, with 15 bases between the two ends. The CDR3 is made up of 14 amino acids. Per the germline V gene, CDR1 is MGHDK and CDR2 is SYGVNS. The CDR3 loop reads CASSEGDLLAGYTF. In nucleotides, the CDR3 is TGTGCCAGCAGTGAAGGGGACTTATTGGCGGGCTACACCTTC.

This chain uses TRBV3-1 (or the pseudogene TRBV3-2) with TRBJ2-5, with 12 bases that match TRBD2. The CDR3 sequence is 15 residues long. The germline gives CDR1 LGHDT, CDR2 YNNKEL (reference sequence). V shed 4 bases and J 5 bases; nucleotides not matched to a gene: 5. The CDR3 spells CASSPSGGASETQYF. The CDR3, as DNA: TGTGCCAGCAGCCCTAGCGGGGGGGCCAGCGAGACCCAGTACTTC.

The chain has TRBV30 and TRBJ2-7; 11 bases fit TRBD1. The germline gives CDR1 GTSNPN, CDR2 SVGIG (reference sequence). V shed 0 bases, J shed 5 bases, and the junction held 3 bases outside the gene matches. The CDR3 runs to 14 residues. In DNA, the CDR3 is TGTGCCTGGAGTGTGGGACAGGGGGGCAACGAGCAGTACTTC. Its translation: CAWSVGQGGNEQYF.

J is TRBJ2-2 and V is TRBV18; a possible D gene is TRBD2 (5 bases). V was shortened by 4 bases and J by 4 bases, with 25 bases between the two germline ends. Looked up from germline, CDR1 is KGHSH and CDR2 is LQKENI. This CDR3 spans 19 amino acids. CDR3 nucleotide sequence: TGTGCCAGCTCACTAACGGATTCCGGACGGACGGCGGGCACCGGGGAGCTGTTTTTT. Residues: CASSLTDSGRTAGTGELFF.

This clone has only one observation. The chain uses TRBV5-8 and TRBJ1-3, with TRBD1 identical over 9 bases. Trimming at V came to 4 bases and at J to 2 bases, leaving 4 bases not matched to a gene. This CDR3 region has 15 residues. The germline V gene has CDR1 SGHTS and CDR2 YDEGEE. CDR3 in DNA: TGTGCCAGCAGCAGAGGACAGGGGACTGGAAACACCATATATTTT. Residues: CASSRGQGTGNTIYF.

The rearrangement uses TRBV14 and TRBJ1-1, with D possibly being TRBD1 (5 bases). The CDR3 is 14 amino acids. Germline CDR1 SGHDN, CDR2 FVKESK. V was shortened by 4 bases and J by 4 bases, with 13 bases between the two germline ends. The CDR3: CASSPTRAVTEAFF. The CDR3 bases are TGTGCCAGCAGCCCCACCAGGGCGGTCACTGAAGCTTTCTTT.

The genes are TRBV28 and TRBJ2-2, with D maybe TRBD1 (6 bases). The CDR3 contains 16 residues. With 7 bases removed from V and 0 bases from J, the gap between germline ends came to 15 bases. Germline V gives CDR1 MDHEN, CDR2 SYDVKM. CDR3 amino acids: CASTLSGAANTGELFF. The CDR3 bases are TGTGCCAGCACTCTCTCAGGGGCCGCGAACACCGGGGAGCTGTTTTTT.

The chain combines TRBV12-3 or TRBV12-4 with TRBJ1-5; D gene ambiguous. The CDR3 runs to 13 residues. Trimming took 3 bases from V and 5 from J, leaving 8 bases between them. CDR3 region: CASSLGADQPQHF. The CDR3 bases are TGTGCCAGCAGTTTGGGAGCGGATCAGCCCCAGCATTTT.

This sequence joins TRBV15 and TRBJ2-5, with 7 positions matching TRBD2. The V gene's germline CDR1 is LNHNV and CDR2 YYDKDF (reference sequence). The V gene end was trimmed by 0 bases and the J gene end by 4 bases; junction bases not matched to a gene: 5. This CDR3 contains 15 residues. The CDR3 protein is CATSRDPGRAETQYF. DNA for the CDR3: TGTGCCACCAGCAGAGACCCGGGGAGGGCAGAGACCCAGTACTTC.

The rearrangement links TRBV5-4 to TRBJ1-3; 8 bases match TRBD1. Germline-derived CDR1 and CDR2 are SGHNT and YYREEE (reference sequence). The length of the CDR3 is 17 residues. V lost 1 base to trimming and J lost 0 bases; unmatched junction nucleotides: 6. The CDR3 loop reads CASSLPWDRSSGNTIYF. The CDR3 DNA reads TGTGCCAGCAGCTTGCCCTGGGACAGGAGCTCTGGAAACACCATATATTTT.

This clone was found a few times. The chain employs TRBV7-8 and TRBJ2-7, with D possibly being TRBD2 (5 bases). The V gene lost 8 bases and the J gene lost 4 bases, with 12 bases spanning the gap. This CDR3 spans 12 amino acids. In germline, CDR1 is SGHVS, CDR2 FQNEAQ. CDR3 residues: CASVEGNYEQYF. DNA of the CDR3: TGTGCCAGCGTCGAGGGAAATTACGAGCAGTACTTC. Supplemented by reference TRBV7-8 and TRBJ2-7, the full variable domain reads GAGVSQSPRYKVAKRGQDVALRCDPISGHVSLFWYQQALGQGPEFLTYFQNEAQLDKSGLPSDRFFAERPEGSVSTLKIQRTQQEDSAVYLCASVEGNYEQYFGPGTRLTVT.

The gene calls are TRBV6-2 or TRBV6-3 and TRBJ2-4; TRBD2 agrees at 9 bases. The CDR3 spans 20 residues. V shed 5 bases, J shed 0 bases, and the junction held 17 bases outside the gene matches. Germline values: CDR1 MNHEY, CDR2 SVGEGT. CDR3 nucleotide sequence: TGTGCCAGCAGTCCGAGCGGTAGCGGGGGCCCGCCGATAGCCAAAAACATTCAGTACTTC. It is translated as CASSPSGSGGPPIAKNIQYF.

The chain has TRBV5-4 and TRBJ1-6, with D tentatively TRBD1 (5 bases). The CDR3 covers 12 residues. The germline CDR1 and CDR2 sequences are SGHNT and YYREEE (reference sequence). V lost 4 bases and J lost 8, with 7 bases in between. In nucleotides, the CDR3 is TGTGCCAGCAGCCAGACAGATTCACCCCTCCACTTT. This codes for CASSQTDSPLHF.

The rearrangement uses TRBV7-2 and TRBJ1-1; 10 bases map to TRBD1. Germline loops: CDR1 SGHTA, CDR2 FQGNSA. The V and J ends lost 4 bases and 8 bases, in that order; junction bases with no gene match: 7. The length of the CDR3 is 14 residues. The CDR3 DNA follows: TGTGCCAGCAGCTCACGGACAGGGGGGCCCGAAGCTTTCTTT. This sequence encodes CASSSRTGGPEAFF.

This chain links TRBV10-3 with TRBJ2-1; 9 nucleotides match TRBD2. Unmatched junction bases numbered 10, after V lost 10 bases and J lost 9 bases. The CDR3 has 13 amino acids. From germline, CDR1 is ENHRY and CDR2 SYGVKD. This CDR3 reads CATYSGGLVEQFF. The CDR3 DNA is TGTGCCACCTATAGCGGGGGTTTGGTTGAGCAGTTCTTC.

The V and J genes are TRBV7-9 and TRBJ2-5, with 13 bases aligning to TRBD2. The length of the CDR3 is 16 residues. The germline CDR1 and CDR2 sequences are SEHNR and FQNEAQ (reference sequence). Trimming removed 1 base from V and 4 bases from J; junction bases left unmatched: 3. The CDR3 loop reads CASSLGTSGGRETQYF. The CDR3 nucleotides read TGTGCCAGCAGCTTAGGGACTAGCGGGGGTAGAGAGACCCAGTACTTC.

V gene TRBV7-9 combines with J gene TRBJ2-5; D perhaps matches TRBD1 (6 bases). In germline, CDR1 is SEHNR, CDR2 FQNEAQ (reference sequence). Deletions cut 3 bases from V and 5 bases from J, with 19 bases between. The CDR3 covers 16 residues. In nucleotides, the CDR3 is TGTGCCAGCAGCTTCCAGGGGTCCAGGGGAGAGGAGACCCAGTACTTC. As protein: CASSFQGSRGEETQYF.

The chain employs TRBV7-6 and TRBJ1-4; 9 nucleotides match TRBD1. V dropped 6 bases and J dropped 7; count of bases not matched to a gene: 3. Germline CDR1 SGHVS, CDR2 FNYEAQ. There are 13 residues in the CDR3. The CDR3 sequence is CASSTDRGEKLFF. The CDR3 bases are TGTGCCAGCAGTACGGACAGGGGTGAAAAACTGTTTTTT.

Here the CDR3 reads CASSQGTTSTDTQYF. As DNA, the CDR3 is TGTGCCAGCAGCCAGGGGACTACTAGCACAGATACGCAGTATTTT. V gene TRBV3-1 (or the pseudogene TRBV3-2) combines with J gene TRBJ2-3; 7 bases are a match to TRBD2. This CDR3 is 15 amino acids long. The germline V gene encodes CDR1 LGHDT and CDR2 YNNKEL (reference sequence). Losses at the gene ends were 3 bases for V and 0 bases for J; bases not matched to a gene: 3.

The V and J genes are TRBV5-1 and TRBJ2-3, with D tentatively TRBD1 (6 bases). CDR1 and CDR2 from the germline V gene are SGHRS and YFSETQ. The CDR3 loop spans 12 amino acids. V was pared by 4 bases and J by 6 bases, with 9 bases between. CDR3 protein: CASSRQGDTQYF. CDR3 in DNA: TGCGCCAGCAGCCGGCAGGGGGATACGCAGTATTTT.

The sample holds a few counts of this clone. The CDR3 sequence is CASREDGGAYGEQFF. The CDR3 coding sequence is TGCGCCAGCAGGGAAGACGGGGGGGCCTATGGTGAGCAGTTCTTC. The V call is TRBV5-1, the J call TRBJ2-1; 8 nucleotides align to TRBD2. In germline, CDR1 is SGHRS, CDR2 YFSETQ. V lost 5 bases to trimming and J lost 9 bases; unmatched junction nucleotides: 13. The CDR3 has 15 amino acids.

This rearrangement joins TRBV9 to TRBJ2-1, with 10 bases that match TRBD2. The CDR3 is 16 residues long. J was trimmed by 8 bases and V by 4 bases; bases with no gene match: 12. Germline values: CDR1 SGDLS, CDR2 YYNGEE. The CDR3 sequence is CASSTRGLAGEHEQFF. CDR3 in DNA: TGTGCCAGCAGCACAAGGGGGCTAGCGGGGGAGCATGAGCAGTTCTTC.

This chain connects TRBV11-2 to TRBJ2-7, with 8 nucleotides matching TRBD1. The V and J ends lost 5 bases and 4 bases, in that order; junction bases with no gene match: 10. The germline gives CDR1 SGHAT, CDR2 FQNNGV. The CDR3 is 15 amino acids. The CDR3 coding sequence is TGTGCCAGCAGCGCCGTGGACAGGGCGGCGTACGAGCAGTACTTC. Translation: CASSAVDRAAYEQYF.

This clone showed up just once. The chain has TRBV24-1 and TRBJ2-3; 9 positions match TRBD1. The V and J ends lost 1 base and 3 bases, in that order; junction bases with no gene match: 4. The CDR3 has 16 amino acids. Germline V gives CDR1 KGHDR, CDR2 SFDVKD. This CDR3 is CATSDFPGQGTDTQYF. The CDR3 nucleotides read TGTGCCACCAGTGATTTTCCCGGACAGGGGACAGATACGCAGTATTTT.

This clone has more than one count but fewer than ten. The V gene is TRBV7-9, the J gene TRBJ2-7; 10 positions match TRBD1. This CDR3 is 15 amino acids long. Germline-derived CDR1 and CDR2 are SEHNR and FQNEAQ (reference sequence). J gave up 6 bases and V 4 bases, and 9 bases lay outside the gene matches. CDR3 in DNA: TGTGCCAGCAGCTGGGGGACAGGGGTATCACGCGAGCAGTACTTC. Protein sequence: CASSWGTGVSREQYF.

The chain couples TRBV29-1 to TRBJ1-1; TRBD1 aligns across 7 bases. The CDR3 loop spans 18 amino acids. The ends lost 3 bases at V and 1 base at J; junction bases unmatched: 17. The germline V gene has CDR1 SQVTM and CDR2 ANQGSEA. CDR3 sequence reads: CSVDSRGTYGQANTEAFF. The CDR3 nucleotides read TGCAGCGTTGACTCTCGTGGGACTTACGGACAGGCGAACACTGAAGCTTTCTTT.

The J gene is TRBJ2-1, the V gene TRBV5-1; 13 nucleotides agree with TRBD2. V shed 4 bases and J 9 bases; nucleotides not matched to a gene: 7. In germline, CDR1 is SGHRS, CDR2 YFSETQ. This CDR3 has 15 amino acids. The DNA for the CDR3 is TGCGCCAGCAGCCCGACTAGCGGGGGGCAAGGTGAGCAGTTCTTC. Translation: CASSPTSGGQGEQFF.

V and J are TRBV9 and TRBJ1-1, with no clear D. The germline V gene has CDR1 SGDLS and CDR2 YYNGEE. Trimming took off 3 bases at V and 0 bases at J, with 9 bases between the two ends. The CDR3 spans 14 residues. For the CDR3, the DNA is TGTGCCAGCAGCGCCAGCGGACTGAACACTGAAGCTTTCTTT. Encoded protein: CASSASGLNTEAFF.

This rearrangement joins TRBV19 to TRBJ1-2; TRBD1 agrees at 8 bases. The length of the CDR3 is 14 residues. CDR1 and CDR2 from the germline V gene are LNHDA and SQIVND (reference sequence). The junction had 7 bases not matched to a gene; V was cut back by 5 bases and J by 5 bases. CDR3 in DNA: TGTGCCAGTAGTGGAACGGACAGGGTATATGGCTACACCTTC. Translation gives CASSGTDRVYGYTF.